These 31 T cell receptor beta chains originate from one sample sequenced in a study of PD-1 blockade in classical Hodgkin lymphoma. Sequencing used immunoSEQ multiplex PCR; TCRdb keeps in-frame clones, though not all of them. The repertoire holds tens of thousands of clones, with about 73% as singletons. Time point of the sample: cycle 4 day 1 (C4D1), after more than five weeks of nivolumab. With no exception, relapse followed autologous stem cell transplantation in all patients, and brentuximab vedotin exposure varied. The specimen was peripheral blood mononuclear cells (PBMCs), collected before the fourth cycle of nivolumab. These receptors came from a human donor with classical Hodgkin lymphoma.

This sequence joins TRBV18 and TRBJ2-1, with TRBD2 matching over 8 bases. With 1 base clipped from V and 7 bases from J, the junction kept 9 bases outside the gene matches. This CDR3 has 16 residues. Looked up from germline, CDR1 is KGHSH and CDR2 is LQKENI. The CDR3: CASSPLGTRAGNEQFF. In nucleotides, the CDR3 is TGTGCCAGCTCACCACTGGGGACTAGAGCGGGGAATGAGCAGTTCTTC.

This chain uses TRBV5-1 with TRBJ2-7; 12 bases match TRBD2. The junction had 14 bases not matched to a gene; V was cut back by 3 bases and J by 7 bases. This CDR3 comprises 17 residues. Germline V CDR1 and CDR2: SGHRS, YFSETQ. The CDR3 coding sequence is TGCGCCAGCAGCTACGGGACTAGCGGGTTCAGTGGGGATGAGCAGTACTTC. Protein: CASSYGTSGFSGDEQYF. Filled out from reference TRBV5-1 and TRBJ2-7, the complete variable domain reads KAGVTQTPRYLIKTRGQQVTLSCSPISGHRSVSWYQQTPGQGLQFLFEYFSETQRNKGNFPGRFSGRQFSNSRSEMNVSTLELGDSALYLCASSYGTSGFSGDEQYFGPGTRLTVT.

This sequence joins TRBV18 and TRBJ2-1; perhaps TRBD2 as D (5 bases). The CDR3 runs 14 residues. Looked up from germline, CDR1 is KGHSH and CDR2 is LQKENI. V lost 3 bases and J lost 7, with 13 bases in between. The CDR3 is CASSPPPGLNEQFF. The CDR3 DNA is TGTGCCAGCTCACCTCCCCCGGGGTTAAATGAGCAGTTCTTC.

The DNA for the CDR3 is TGTGCCAGCAGCTTTACCTACGAGCAGTACTTC. This gives the protein CASSFTYEQYF. This chain connects TRBV5-6 to TRBJ2-7; D is ambiguous. Germline V gene sequence: CDR1 SGHDT, CDR2 YYEEEE. Trimming cost V 2 bases and J 2 bases, with 2 bases left between them. This CDR3 region has 11 residues.

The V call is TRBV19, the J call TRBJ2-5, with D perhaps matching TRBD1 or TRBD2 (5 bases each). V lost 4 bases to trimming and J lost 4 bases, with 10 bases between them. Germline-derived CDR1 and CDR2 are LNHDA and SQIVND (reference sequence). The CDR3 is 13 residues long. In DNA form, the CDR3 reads TGTGCCAGTAGTAAGGGACCGTTAGAGACCCAGTACTTC. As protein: CASSKGPLETQYF.

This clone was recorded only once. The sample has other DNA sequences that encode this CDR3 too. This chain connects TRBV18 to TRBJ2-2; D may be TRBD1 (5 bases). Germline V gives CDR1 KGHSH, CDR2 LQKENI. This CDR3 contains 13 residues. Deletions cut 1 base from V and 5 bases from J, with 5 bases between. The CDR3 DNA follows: TGTGCCAGCTCACCACAGGGGACCGGGGAGCTGTTTTTT. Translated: CASSPQGTGELFF.

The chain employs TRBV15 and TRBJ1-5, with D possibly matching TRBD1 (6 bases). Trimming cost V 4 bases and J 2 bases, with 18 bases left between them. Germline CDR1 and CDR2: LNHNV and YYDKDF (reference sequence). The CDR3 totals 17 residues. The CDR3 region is CATSTSPMGAGNQPQHF. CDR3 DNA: TGTGCCACCAGCACGTCGCCCATGGGGGCGGGCAATCAGCCCCAGCATTTT.

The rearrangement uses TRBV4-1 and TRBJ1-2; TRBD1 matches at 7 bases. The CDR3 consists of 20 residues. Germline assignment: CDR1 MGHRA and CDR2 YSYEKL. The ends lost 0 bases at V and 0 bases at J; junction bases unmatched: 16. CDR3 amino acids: CASSQDPIYRDSDTNYGYTF. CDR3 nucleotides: TGCGCCAGCAGCCAAGATCCAATATATCGGGACAGCGATACTAACTATGGCTACACCTTC.

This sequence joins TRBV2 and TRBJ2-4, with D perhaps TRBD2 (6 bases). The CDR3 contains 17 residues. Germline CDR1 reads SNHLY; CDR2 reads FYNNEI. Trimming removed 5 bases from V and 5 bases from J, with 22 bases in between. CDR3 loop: CASSHYRLREKENIQYF. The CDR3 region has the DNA TGTGCCAGCAGTCACTACCGGTTACGGGAGAAAGAAAACATTCAGTACTTC.

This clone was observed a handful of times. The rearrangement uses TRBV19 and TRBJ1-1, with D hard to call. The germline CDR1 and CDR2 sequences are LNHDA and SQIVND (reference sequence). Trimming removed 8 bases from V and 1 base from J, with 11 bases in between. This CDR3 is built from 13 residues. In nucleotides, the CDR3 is TGTGCCAGTGCATTAACAGCGAACACTGAAGCTTTCTTT. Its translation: CASALTANTEAFF.

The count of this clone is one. The CDR3 DNA reads TGTGCCAGCAGCCTAGGGTCGCGGGAGGGATACGAGCAGTACTTC. It specifies CASSLGSREGYEQYF. The J gene is TRBJ2-7, the V gene TRBV7-2; 9 nucleotides align to TRBD2. The ends lost 5 bases at V and 4 bases at J; junction bases unmatched: 9. CDR3 length: 15 residues. The germline gives CDR1 SGHTA, CDR2 FQGNSA.

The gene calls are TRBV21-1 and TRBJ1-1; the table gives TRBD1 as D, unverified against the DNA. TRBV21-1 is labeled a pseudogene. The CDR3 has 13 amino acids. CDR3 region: CASSNRGRTEAFF. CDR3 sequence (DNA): TGTGCCAGCAGCAACAGGGGTAGGACTGAAGCTTTCTTT.

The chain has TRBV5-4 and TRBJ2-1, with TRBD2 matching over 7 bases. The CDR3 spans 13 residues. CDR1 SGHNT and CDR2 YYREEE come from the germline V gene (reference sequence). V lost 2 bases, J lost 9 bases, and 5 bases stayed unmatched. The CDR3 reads CASSFPTSREQFF. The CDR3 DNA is TGTGCCAGCAGCTTCCCGACTAGCCGTGAGCAGTTCTTC.

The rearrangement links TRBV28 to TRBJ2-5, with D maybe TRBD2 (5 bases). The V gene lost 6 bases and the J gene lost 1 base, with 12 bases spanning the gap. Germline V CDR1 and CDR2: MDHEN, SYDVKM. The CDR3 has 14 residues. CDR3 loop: CASRPGLSQETQYF. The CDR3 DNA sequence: TGTGCCAGCAGGCCCGGACTCTCCCAAGAGACCCAGTACTTC.

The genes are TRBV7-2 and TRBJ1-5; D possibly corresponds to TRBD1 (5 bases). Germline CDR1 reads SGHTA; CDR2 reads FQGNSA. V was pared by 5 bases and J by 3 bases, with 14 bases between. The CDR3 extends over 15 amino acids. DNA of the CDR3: TGTGCCAGCAGCCTTTCCGGGACCCTCAATCAGCCCCAGCATTTT. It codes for CASSLSGTLNQPQHF.

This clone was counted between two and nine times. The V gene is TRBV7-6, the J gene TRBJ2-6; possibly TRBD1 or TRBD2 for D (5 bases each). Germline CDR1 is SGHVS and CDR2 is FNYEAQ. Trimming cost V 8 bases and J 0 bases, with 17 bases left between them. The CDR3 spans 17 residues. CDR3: CASATGTASSGANVLTF. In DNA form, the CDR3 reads TGTGCCAGCGCAACCGGGACGGCGAGCTCTGGGGCCAACGTCCTGACTTTC.

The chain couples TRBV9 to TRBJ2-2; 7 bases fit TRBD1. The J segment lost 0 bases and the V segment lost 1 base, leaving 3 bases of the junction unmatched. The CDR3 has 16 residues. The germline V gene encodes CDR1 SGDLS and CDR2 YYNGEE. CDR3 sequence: CASSVWDRPNTGELFF. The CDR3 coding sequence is TGTGCCAGCAGCGTATGGGACAGACCGAACACCGGGGAGCTGTTTTTT.

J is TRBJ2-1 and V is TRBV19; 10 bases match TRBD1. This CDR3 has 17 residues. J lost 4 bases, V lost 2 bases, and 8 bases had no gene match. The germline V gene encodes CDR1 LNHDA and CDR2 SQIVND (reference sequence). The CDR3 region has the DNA TGTGCCAGTAGTATAAGTGCTGGGACAGGGGCTTACAATGAGCAGTTCTTC. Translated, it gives CASSISAGTGAYNEQFF.

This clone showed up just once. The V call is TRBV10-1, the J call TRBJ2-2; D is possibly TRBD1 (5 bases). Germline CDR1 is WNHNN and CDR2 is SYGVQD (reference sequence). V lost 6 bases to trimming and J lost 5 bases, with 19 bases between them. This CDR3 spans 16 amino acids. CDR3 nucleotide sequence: TGCGCCAGCAGCGGGCAAGGGGCCAGCCTGACCGGGGAGCTGTTTTTT. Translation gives CASSGQGASLTGELFF.

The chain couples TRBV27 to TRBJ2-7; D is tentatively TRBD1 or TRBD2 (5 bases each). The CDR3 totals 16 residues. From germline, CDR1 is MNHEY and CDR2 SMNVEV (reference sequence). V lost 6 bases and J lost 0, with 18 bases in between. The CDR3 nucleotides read TGTGCCAGCAGACATACTTCCGGGACGGTCTCCTACGAGCAGTACTTC. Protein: CASRHTSGTVSYEQYF.

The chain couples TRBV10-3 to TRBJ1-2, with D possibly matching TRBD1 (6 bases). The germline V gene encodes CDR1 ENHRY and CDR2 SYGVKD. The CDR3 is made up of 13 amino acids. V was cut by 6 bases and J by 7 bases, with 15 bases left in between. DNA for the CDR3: TGTGCCATCAGCTACCAGGGGAAGGGTGGCTACACCTTC. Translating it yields CAISYQGKGGYTF.

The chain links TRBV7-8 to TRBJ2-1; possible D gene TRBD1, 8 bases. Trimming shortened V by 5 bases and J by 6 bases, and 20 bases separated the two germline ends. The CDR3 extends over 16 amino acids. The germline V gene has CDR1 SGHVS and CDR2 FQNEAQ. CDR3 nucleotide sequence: TGTGCCAGCAGCCAGGGGGGGGCAGGGGGCCGCAATGAGCAGTTCTTC. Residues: CASSQGGAGGRNEQFF.

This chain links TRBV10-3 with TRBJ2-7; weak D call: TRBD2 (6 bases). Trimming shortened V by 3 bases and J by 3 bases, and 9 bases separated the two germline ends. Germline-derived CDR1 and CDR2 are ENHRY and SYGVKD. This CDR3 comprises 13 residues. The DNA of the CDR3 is TGTGCCATCAGTGATGGAGGGTACTACGAGCAGTACTTC. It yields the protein CAISDGGYYEQYF.

The CDR3 DNA reads as TGTGCCACGAATCGGGGGGCTGTTCGATCCAAAAACATTCAGTACTTC. Translating gives CATNRGAVRSKNIQYF. The V gene is TRBV19, the J gene TRBJ2-4; maybe TRBD2 (7 bases). The CDR3 consists of 16 residues. In germline, CDR1 is LNHDA, CDR2 SQIVND (reference sequence). V dropped 10 bases and J dropped 2 bases, with 21 bases sitting between them.

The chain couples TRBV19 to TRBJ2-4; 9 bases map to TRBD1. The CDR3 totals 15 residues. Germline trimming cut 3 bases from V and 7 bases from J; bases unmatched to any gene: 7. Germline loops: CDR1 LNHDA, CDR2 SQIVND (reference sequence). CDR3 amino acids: CASSMGLTGGNIQYF. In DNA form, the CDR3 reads TGTGCCAGTAGTATGGGATTGACAGGGGGGAACATTCAGTACTTC. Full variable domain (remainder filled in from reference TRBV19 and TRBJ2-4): DGGITQSPKYLFRKEGQNVTLSCEQNLNHDAMYWYRQDPGQGLRLIYYSQIVNDFQKGDIAEGYSVSREKKESFPLTVTSAQKNPTAFYLCASSMGLTGGNIQYFGAGTRLSVL.

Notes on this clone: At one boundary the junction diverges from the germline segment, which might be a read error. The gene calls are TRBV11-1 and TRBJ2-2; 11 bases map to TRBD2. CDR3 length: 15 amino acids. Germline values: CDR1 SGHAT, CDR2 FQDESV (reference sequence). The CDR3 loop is CASSLAGGWTGELFF. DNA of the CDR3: TGTGCCAGCAGTTTAGCGGGAGGGTGGACCGGGGAGCTGTTTTTT.

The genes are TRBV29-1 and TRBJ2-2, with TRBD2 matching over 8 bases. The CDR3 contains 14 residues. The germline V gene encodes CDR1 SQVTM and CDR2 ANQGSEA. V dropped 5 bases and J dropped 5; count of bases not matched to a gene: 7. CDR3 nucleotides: TGCAGCGTTAGGACTAGCTCGGGGACCGGGGAGCTGTTTTTT. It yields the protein CSVRTSSGTGELFF.

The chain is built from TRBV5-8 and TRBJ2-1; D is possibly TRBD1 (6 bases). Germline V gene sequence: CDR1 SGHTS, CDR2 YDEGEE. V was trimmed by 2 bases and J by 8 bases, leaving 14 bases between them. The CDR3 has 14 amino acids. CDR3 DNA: TGTGCCAGCAGCTTCAGGGGCTTCGGCGATGAGCAGTTCTTC. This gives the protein CASSFRGFGDEQFF. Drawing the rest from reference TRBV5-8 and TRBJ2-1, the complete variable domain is EAGVTQSPTHLIKTRGQQATLRCSPISGHTSVYWYQQALGLGLQFLLWYDEGEERNRGNFPPRFSGRQFPNYSSELNVNALELEDSALYLCASSFRGFGDEQFFGPGTRLTVL.

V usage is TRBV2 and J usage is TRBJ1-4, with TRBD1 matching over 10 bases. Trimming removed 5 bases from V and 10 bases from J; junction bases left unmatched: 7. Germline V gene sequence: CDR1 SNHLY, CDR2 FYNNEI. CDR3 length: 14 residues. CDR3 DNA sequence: TGTGCCAGCAGTCTCGACAGGGGGCCTGGAAAACTGTTTTTT. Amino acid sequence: CASSLDRGPGKLFF.

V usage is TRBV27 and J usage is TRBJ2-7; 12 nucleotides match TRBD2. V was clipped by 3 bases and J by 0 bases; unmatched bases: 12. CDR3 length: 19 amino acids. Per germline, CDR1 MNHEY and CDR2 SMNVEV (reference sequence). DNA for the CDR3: TGTGCCAGCAGTTTTCTCTCCGTGACTAGCGGGAGCCGCTCCTACGAGCAGTACTTC. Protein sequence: CASSFLSVTSGSRSYEQYF.

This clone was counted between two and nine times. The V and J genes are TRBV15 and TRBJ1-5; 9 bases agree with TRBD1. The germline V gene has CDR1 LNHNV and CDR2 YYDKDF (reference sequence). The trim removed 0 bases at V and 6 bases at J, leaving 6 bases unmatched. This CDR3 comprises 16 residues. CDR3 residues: CATSRDMTGGIQPQHF. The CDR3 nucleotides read TGTGCCACCAGCAGAGATATGACAGGGGGAATTCAGCCCCAGCATTTT. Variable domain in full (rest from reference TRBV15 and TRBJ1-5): DAMVIQNPRYQVTQFGKPVTLSCSQTLNHNVMYWYQQKSSQAPKLLFHYYDKDFNNEADTPDNFQSRRPNTSFCFLDIRSPGLGDTAMYLCATSRDMTGGIQPQHFGDGTRLSIL.